The entry below gives a single TCR beta chain sequence along with its context. The target antigen is unknown. After extraction with the RNeasy kit, about 0.5 to 1 ug of the RNA was reverse transcribed using random hexamers. TCRdb re-called the immunoSEQ multiplex PCR reads through MiXCR, storing one row per CDR3 protein. The sample has some 130,000 distinct CDR3 sequences; about 95% are singletons. The V end lost 4 bases, the J end lost 3 bases, and 15 bases lay between the germline ends. The CDR3 extends over 15 amino acids. Per the germline V gene, CDR1 is SGDLS and CDR2 is YYNGEE. The sample originates from a study of CD8 T cells in Susac syndrome. Study-wide findings and caveats: The total CD8+ repertoires yielded 15 to 20 Susac-specific public clones and the CD8+ TEMRA repertoires yielded about 5.

The specimen was CD8+ T cells from PBMCs. This chain links TRBV9 with TRBJ2-3, with D perhaps TRBD2 (6 bases). The clonotype comes from a human donor with Susac syndrome. CDR3 sequence (DNA): TGTGCCAGCAGCCTTGGGGGGTCGGAGACAGATACGCAGTATTTT. Translated, it gives CASSLGGSETDTQYF.